This TCR beta chain stems from a study of graft-versus-host responses after intestinal transplantation. Co-plating was performed using around 200,000 CFSE-labeled responder cells and around 200,000 irradiated, violet-dye-labeled stimulator cells. Both CD3+CD4+ and CD3+CD8+ responders that were proliferating and CFSE-low underwent sorting after the reaction. Data came from immunoSEQ multiplex PCR; TCRdb stores just in-frame clones and leaves some out. Altogether 15,000 to 17,000 clones are present, around 33% being singletons, with the ten largest covering 3.7%. This CDR3 is 14 amino acids long. Germline V lookup: CDR1 ENHRY, CDR2 SYGVKD. The ends lost 6 bases at V and 5 bases at J; junction bases unmatched: 3. This clone was observed a handful of times. The study, taken as a whole, reports: When patients had graft-donor T cell macrochimerism, their allografts held high graft-versus-host to host-versus-graft clonal ratios.

This TCR was sampled from a human patient who received an intestinal transplant. This chain links TRBV10-3 with TRBJ1-6; 8 bases match TRBD1. The input for sequencing was alloreactive CD4+ T cells from a mixed lymphocyte reaction culture, taken before intestinal transplant. Subset here: CFSE-low proliferating T cells sorted from roughly six-day pre-transplant mixed lymphocyte reaction (GvH or HvG direction). CDR3 sequence reads: CAIRMTGDNSPLHF. The CDR3 DNA reads as TGTGCCATCAGGATGACAGGGGATAATTCACCCCTCCACTTT.